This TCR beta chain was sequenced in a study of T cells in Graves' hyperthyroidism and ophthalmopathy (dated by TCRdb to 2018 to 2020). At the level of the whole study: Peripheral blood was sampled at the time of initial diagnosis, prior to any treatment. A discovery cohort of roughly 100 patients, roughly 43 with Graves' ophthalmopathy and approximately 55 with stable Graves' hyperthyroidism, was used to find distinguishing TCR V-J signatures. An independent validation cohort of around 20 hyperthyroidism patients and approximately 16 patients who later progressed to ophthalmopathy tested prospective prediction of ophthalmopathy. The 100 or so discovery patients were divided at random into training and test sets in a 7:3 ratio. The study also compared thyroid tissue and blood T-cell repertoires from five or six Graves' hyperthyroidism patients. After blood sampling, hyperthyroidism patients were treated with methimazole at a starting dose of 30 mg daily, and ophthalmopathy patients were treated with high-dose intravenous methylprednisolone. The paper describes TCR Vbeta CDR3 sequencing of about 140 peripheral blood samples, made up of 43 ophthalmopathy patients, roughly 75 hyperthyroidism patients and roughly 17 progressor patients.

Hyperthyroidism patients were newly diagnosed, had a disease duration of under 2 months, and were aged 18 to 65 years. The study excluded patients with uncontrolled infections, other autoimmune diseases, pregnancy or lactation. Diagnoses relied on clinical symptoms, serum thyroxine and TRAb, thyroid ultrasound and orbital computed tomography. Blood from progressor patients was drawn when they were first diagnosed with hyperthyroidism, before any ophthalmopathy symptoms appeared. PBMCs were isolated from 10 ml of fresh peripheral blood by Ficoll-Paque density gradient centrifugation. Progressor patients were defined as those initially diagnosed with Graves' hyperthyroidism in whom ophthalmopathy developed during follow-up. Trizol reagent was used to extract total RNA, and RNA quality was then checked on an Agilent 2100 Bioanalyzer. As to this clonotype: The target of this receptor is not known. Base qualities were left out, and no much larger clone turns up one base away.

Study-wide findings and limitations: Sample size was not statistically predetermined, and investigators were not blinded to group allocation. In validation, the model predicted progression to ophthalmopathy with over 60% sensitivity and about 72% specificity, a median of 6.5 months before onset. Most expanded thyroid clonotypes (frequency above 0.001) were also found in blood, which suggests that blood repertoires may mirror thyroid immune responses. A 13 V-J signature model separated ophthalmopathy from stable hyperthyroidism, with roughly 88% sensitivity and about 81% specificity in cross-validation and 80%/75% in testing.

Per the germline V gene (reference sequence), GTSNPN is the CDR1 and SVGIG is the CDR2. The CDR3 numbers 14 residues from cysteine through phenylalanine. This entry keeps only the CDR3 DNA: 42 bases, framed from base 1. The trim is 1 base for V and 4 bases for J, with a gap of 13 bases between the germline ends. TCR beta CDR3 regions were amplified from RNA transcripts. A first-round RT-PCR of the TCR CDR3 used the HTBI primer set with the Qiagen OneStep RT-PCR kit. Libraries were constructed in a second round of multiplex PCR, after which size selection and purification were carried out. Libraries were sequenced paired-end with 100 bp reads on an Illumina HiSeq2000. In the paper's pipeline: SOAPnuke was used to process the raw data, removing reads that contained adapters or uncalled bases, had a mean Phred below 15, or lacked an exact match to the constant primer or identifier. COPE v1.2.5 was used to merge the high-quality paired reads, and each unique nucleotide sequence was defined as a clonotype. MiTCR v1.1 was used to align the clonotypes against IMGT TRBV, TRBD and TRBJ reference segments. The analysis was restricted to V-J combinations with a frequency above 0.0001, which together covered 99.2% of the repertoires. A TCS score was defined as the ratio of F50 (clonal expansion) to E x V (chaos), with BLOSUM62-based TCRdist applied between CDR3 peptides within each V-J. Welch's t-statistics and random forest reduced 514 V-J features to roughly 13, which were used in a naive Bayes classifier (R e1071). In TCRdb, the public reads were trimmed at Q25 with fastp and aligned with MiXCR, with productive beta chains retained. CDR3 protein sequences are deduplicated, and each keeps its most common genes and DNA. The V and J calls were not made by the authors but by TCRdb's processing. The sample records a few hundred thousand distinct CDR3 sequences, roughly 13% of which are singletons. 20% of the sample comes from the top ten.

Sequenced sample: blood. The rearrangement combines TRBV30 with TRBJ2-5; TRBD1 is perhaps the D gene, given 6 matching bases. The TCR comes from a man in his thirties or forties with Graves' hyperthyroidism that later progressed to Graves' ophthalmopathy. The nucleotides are TGTGCCTGGAGTGCAAGGGGGTGGGGAGAGACCCAGTACTTC. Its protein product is CAWSARGWGETQYF.